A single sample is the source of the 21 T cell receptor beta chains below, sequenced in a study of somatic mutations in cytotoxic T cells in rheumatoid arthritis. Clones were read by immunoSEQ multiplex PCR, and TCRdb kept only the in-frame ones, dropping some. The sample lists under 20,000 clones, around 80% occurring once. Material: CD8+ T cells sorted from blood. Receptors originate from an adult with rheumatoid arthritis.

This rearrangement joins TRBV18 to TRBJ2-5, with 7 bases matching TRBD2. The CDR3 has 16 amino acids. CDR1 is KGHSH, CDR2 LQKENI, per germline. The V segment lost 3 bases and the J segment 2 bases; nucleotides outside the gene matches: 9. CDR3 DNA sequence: TGTGCCAGCTCACCGGGGGGGACCGCTGATCAAGAGACCCAGTACTTC. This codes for CASSPGGTADQETQYF. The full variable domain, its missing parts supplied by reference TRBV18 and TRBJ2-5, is NAGVMQNPRHLVRRRGQEARLRCSPMKGHSHVYWYRQLPEEGLKFMVYLQKENIIDESGMPKERFSAEFPKEGPSILRIQQVVRGDSAAYFCASSPGGTADQETQYFGPGTRLLVL.

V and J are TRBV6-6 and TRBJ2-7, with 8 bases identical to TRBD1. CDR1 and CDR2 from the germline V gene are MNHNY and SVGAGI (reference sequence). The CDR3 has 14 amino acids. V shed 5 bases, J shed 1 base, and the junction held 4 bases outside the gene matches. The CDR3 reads CASSPRQGSYEQYF. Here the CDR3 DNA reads TGTGCCAGCAGTCCAAGACAGGGGTCCTACGAGCAGTACTTC.

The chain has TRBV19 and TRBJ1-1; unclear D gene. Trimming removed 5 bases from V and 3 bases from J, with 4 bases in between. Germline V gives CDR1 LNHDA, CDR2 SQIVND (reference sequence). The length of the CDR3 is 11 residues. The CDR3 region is CASSGYTEAFF. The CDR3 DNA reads TGTGCCAGTAGTGGATACACTGAAGCTTTCTTT.

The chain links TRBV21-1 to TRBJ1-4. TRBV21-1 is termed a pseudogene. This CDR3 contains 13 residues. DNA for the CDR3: TGTGCCAGCAGCAAAGACGGGAATGAAAAACTGTTTTTT. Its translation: CASSKDGNEKLFF.

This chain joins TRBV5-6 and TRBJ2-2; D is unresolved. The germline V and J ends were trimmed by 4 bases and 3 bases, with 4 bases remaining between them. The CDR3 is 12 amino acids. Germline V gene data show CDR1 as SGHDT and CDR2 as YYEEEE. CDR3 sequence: CASSRDTGELFF. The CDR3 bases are TGTGCCAGCAGCCGGGACACCGGGGAGCTGTTTTTT.

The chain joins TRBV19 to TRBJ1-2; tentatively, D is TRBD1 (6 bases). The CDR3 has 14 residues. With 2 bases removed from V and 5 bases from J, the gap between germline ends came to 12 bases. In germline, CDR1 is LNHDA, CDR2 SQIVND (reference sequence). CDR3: CASSINREEYGYTF. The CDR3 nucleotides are TGTGCCAGTAGTATAAACAGGGAGGAATATGGCTACACCTTC.

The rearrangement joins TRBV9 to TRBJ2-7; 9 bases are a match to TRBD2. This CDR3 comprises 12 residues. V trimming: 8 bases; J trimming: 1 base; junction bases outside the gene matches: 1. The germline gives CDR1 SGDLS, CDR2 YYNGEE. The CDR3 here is CARRGGSYEQYF. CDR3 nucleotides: TGTGCCAGGCGGGGGGGTTCCTACGAGCAGTACTTC.

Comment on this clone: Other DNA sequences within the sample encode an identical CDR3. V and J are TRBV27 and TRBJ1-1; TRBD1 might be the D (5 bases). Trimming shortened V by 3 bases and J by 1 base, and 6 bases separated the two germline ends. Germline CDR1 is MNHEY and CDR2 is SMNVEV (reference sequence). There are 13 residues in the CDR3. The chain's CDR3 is CASSFGGNTEAFF. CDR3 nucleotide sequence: TGTGCCAGCAGTTTCGGGGGGAACACTGAAGCTTTCTTT.

CDR3 residues: CASSLSGGIYEQYF. The CDR3 DNA sequence: TGTGCCAGCAGCCTTAGCGGGGGGATCTACGAGCAGTACTTC. The chain employs TRBV7-6 and TRBJ2-7; 10 nucleotides line up with TRBD2. The V segment lost 5 bases and the J segment 3 bases; nucleotides outside the gene matches: 4. The CDR3 is 14 amino acids. In germline, CDR1 is SGHVS, CDR2 FNYEAQ.

CDR3 coding DNA: TGTGCCAGCAGCTCCGATGGGGCGGGGGGGCCTCTAGACACAGATACGCAGTATTTT. It translates to CASSSDGAGGPLDTDTQYF. The chain couples TRBV27 to TRBJ2-3; 9 bases are a match to TRBD2. The germline gives CDR1 MNHEY, CDR2 SMNVEV (reference sequence). With V trimmed by 6 bases and J by 2 bases, 18 bases remained unmatched. The CDR3 covers 19 residues.

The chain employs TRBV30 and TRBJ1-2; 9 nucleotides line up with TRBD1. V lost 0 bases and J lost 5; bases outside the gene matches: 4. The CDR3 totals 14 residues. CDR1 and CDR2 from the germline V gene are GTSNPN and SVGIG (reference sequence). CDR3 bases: TGTGCCTGGAGTGTTGGGACAGGGCGGTATGGCTACACCTTC. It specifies CAWSVGTGRYGYTF.

This CDR3 reads CASSLDGQGVDQPQHF. The DNA for the CDR3 is TGCGCCAGCAGCTTGGACGGACAGGGGGTCGATCAGCCCCAGCATTTT. V is TRBV5-1 and J is TRBJ1-5; TRBD1 matches at 10 bases. Trimming took 0 bases from V and 5 from J; bases not matched to a gene: 5. The CDR3 contains 16 residues. CDR1 is SGHRS and CDR2 is YFSETQ in the germline V gene.

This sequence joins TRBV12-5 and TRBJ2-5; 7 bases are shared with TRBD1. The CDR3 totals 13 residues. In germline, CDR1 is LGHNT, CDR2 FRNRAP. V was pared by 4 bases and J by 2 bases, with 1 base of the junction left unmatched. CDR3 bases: TGTGCTAGTGGTTGGGGACAGCAAGAGACCCAGTACTTC. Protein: CASGWGQQETQYF.

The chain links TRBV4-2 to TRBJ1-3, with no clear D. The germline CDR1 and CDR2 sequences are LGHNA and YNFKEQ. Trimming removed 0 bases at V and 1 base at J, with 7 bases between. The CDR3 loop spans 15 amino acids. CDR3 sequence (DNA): TGTGCCAGCAGCCAAGAAAAGGGTTCTGGAAACACCATATATTTT. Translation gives CASSQEKGSGNTIYF.

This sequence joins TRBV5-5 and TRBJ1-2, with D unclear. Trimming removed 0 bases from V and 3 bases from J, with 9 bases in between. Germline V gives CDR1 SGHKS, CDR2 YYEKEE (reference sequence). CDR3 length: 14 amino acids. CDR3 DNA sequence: TGTGCCAGCAGCTTGGCCGCCGTGGACTATGGCTACACCTTC. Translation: CASSLAAVDYGYTF.

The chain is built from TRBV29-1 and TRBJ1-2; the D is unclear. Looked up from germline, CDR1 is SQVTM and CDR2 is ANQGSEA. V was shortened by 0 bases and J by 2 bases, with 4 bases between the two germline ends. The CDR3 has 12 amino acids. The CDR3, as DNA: TGCAGCGTTGAAGAACGGAACTATGGCTACACCTTC. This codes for CSVEERNYGYTF. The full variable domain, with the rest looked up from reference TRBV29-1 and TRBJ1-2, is SAVISQKPSRDICQRGTSLTIQCQVDSQVTMMFWYRQQPGQSLTLIATANQGSEATYESGFVIDKFPISRPNLTFSTLTVSNMSPEDSSIYLCSVEERNYGYTFGSGTRLTVV.

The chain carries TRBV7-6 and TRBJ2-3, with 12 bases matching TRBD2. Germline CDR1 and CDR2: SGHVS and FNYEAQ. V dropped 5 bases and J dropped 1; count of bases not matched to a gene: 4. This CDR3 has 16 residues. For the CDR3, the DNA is TGTGCCAGCAGCCCCCGACTAGCGGGGGGCACAGATACGCAGTATTTT. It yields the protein CASSPRLAGGTDTQYF.

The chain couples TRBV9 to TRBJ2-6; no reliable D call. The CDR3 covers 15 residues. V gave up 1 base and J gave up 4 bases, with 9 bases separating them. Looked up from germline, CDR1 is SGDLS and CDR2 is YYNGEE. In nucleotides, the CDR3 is TGTGCCAGCAGCGTAACCGGTTCCGGGGCCAACGTCCTGACTTTC. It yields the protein CASSVTGSGANVLTF.

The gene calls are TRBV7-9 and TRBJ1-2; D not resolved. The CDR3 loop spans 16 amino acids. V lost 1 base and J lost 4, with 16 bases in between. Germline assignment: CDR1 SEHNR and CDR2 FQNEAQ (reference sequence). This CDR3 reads CASSLVGVSSGYGYTF. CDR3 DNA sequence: TGTGCCAGCAGCTTAGTCGGGGTCAGTTCCGGCTATGGCTACACCTTC.

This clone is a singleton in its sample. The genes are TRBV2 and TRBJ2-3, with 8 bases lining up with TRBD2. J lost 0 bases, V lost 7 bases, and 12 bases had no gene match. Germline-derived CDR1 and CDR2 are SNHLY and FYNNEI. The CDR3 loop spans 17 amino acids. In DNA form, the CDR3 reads TGTGCCAGCACGGCGGGGGGCCGTAGATCAAGCACAGATACGCAGTATTTT. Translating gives CASTAGGRRSSTDTQYF.

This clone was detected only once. CDR3: CAIRSGGALGEQFF. Written as DNA, the CDR3 is TGTGCCATCAGGTCGGGGGGGGCCCTCGGGGAGCAGTTCTTC. The chain links TRBV10-3 to TRBJ2-1, with 8 bases aligning to TRBD2. The germline gives CDR1 ENHRY, CDR2 SYGVKD. The CDR3 has 14 amino acids. Trimming took 6 bases from V and 10 from J; bases not matched to a gene: 11.